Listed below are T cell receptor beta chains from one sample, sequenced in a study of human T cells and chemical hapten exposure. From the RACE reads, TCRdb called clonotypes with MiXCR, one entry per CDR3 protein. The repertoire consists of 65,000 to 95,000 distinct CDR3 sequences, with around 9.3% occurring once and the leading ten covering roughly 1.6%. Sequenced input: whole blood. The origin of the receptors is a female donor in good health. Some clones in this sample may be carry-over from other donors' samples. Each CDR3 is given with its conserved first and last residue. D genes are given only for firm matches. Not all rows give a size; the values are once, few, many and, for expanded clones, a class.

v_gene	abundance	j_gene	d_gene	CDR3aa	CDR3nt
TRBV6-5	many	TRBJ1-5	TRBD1	CASRGTGSNQPQHF	TGTGCCAGCAGAGGGACAGGGAGCAATCAGCCCCAGCATTTT
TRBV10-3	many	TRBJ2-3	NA	CATSGGGTDTQYF	TGTGCCACCTCCGGGGGCGGCACAGATACGCAGTATTTT
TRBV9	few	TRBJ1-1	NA	CASSVVVNTEAFF	TGTGCCAGCAGCGTAGTTGTGAACACTGAAGCTTTCTTT
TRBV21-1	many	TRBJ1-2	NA	CASSKRPRSLSGYTF	TGTGCCAGCAGCAAACGGCCGCGTTCCCTATCGGGCTACACCTTC
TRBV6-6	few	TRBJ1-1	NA	CASSYRGLGTEAFF	TGTGCCAGCAGTTACCGGGGGCTGGGGACTGAAGCTTTCTTT
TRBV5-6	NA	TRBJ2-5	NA	CASSLGPQETQYF	TGTGCCAGCAGCCTAGGACCACAAGAGACCCAGTACTTC
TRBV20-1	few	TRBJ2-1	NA	CSAPPRGDTYNEQFF	TGCAGTGCTCCCCCAAGGGGGGACACCTACAATGAGCAGTTCTTC
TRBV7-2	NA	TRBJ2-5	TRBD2	CASSAGTSGQETQYF	TGTGCCAGCAGCGCCGGGACTAGCGGCCAAGAGACCCAGTACTTC
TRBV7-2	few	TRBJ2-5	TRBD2	CASSPTGAGGPKTQYF	TGTGCCAGCAGCCCGACGGGAGCGGGGGGGCCAAAGACCCAGTACTTC
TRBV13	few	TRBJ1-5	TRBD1	CASSFIPRGRGNSNQPQHF	TGTGCCAGCAGCTTCATTCCGAGGGGGCGGGGGAACAGCAATCAGCCCCAGCATTTT
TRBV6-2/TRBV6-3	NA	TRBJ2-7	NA	CASSYSSSYEQYF	TGTGCCAGCAGTTACTCGAGCTCCTACGAGCAGTACTTC
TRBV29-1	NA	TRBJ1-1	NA	CSVAGFSTEAFF	TGCAGCGTTGCAGGGTTTAGCACTGAAGCTTTCTTT
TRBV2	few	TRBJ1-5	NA	CASSRGTTTGNQPQHF	TGTGCCAGCAGCCGAGGGACAACCACTGGCAATCAGCCCCAGCATTTT
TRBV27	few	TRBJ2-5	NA	CASRDQSTQYF	TGTGCCAGCAGGGACCAGTCGACCCAGTACTTC
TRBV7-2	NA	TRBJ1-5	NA	CASSLDRTHNQPQHF	TGTGCCAGCAGCTTAGATAGGACCCACAATCAGCCCCAGCATTTT
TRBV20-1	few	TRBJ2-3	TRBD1	CSASLTGAYASTDTQYF	TGCAGTGCTAGCTTAACAGGGGCCTATGCTAGCACAGATACGCAGTATTTT
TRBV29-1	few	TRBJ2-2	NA	CSVELGRDGELFF	TGCAGCGTTGAATTAGGTCGGGACGGGGAGCTGTTTTTT
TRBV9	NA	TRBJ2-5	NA	CASSVAGQQETQYF	TGTGCCAGCAGCGTAGCTGGACAGCAAGAGACCCAGTACTTC
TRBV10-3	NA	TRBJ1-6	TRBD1	CAISVQGGFNSPLHF	TGTGCCATCAGTGTCCAGGGGGGATTTAATTCACCCCTCCACTTT
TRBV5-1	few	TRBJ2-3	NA	CASSGVVDTQYF	TGCGCCAGCAGCGGAGTAGTGGATACGCAGTATTTT
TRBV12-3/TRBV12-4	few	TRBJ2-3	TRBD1	CASSLGRGHTDTQYF	TGTGCCAGCAGTTTGGGCAGGGGGCACACAGATACGCAGTATTTT
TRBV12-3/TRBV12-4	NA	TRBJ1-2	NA	CASSFRGAEGYTF	TGTGCCAGCAGTTTCCGGGGGGCAGAAGGCTACACCTTC
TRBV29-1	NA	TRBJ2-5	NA	CSVSTRTDQETQYF	TGCAGCGTCTCGACCCGGACAGACCAAGAGACCCAGTACTTC
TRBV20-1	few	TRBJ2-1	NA	CSARVGDNEQFF	TGCAGTGCTAGAGTGGGGGACAATGAGCAGTTCTTC
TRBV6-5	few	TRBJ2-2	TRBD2	CASSYPGGATGELFF	TGTGCCAGCAGTTACCCCGGGGGGGCAACCGGGGAGCTGTTTTTT
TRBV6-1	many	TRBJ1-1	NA	CASSAERNTEAFF	TGTGCCAGCAGTGCAGAGAGGAACACTGAAGCTTTCTTT
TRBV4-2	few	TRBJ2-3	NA	CASSQEPGTLTDTQYF	TGTGCCAGCAGCCAGGAGCCCGGGACTTTAACAGATACGCAGTATTTT
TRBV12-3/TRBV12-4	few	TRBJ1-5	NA	CASRLGEQGPQPQHF	TGTGCCAGCCGGCTGGGCGAGCAGGGCCCCCAGCCCCAGCATTTT
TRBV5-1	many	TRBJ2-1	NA	CASSLSVGVSYNEQFF	TGCGCCAGCAGCTTGAGCGTCGGAGTTTCCTACAATGAGCAGTTCTTC
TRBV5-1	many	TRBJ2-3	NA	CASSFGADTQYF	TGCGCCAGCAGCTTTGGTGCAGATACGCAGTATTTT
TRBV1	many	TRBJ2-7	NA	CTSSHQSPGGNEQYF	TGCACCAGCAGCCATCAAAGTCCAGGGGGTAACGAGCAGTACTTC
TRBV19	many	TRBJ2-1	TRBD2	CASSITSGRLNEQFF	TGTGCCAGTAGTATTACTAGCGGGCGCCTCAATGAGCAGTTCTTC
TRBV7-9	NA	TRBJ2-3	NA	CVSSFGTLHTDTQYF	TGTGTCAGCAGCTTCGGGACACTCCACACAGATACGCAGTATTTT
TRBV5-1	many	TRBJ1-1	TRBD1	CASSLVGSAGGTEAFF	TGCGCCAGCAGCTTGGTGGGGTCGGCAGGGGGGACTGAAGCTTTCTTT
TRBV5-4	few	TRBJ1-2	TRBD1	CASSVGQPNYGYTF	TGTGCCAGCAGCGTGGGACAGCCTAACTATGGCTACACCTTC
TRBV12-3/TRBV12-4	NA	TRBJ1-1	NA	CASSPQRGALVSEAFF	TGTGCCAGCAGTCCGCAGCGGGGGGCGCTTGTTAGTGAAGCTTTCTTT